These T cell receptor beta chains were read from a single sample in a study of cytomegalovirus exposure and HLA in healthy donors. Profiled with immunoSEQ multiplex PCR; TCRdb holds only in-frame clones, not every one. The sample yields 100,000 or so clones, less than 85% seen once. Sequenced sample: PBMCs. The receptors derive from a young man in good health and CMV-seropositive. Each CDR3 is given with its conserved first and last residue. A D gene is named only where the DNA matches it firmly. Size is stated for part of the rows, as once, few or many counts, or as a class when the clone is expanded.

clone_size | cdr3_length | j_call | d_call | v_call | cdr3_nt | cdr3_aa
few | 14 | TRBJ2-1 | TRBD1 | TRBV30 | TGTGCCTGGAGTGTGGGACAGTTGAAGGGTGAGCAGTTCTTC | CAWSVGQLKGEQFF
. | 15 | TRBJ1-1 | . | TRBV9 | TGTGCCAGCAGCCCAGGGGCGTGGGAAAACACTGAAGCTTTCTTT | CASSPGAWENTEAFF
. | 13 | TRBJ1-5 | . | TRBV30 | TGTGCCTGGGGGGACTTGGGTGACCAGCCCCAGCATTTT | CAWGDLGDQPQHF
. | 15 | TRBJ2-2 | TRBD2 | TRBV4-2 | TGTGCCAGCAGGGCCGGGGCGGGAGGAGCGGGGGAGCTGTTTTTT | CASRAGAGGAGELFF
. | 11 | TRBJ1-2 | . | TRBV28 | TGTGCCAGCAGTTCCGGGGGAGGCTACACCTTC | CASSSGGGYTF
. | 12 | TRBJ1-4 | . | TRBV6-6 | TGTGCCAGCACACGGGGGAATGAAAAACTGTTTTTT | CASTRGNEKLFF
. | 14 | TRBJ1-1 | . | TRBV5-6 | TGTGCCAGCAGCTTTGGCAGGGTGAACACTGAAGCTTTCTTT | CASSFGRVNTEAFF
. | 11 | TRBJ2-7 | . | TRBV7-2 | TGTGCCAGCAGCTCCGTATACGAGCAGTACTTC | CASSSVYEQYF
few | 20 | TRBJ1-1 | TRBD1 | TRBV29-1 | TGCAGCGGTACTCGGGACAGCGACTTGGGTTCTAGGGGATACAACACTGAAGCTTTCTTT | CSGTRDSDLGSRGYNTEAFF
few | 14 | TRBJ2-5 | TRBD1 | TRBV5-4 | TGTGCCAGCAGCTTGGAGGGGGCCGGGGAGACCCAGTACTTC | CASSLEGAGETQYF
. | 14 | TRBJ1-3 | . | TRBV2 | TGTGCCAGCAGGGGACAACTCTCTGGAAACACCATATATTTT | CASRGQLSGNTIYF
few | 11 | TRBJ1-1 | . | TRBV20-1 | TGCAGTGCTAGAGTAGACACTGAAGCTTTCTTT | CSARVDTEAFF
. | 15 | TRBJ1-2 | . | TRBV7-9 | TGTGCCAGCAGCTTAGTCGGTCGTCAGGGTTGGGGCTACACCTTC | CASSLVGRQGWGYTF
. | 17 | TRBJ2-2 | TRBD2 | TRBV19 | TGTGCCAGTAGTATACCCTCTAGCGGGGGGTTTCCCGGGGAGCTGTTTTTT | CASSIPSSGGFPGELFF
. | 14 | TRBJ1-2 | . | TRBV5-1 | TGCGCCAGCGCTTATAACAATCCCCAGTGGGGCTACACCTTC | CASAYNNPQWGYTF
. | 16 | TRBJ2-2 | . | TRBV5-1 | TGCGCCAGCAGCGATATGGTAGCGACCCACACCGGGGAGCTGTTTTTT | CASSDMVATHTGELFF
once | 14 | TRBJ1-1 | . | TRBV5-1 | TGCGCCAGCAGCCTGGGGCAGTTCAGCACTGAAGCTTTCTTT | CASSLGQFSTEAFF
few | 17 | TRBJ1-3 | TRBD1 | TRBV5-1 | TGCGCCAGCAGCGCTGGCCTGGGACAGGGCTCTGGAAACACCATATATTTT | CASSAGLGQGSGNTIYF
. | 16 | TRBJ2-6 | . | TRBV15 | TGTGCCACCACCCGCGACACTCGCTCTGGGGCCAACGTCCTGACTTTC | CATTRDTRSGANVLTF
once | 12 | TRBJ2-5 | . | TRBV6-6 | TGTGCCAGCAGCCCTGTGAGAGAGACCCAGTACTTC | CASSPVRETQYF
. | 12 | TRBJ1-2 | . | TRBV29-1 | TGCAGCGTTGAAAAGGGGTGGGGAGGCTACACCTTC | CSVEKGWGGYTF
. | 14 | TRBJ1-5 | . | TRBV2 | TGTGCCAGCTCAGGTAGTCGTAGCAATCAGCCCCAGCATTTT | CASSGSRSNQPQHF
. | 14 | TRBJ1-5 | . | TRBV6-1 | TGTGCCAGCAGTGACAGCCTAGGCAATCAGCCCCAGCATTTT | CASSDSLGNQPQHF
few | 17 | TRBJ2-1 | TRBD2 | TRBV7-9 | TGTGCCAGCAGCTTAGTTCCCGGACTAGCGGGGACCAATGAGCAGTTCTTC | CASSLVPGLAGTNEQFF
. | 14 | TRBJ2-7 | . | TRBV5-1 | TGCGCCAGCAGCTTGGAACAGGGTTTCTACGAGCAGTACTTC | CASSLEQGFYEQYF
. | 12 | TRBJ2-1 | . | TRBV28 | TGTGCCAGCAGTTTCCGTTACAATGAGCAGTTCTTC | CASSFRYNEQFF
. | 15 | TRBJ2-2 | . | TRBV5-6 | TGTGCCAGCAGCCCCCCGGACTACCTTGGCGGGGAGCTGTTTTTT | CASSPPDYLGGELFF
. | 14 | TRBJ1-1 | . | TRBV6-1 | TGTGCCAGCAGCATGGACAGTAAGAACACTGAAGCTTTCTTT | CASSMDSKNTEAFF
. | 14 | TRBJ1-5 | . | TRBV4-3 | TGCGCCAGCAGCCAAGTCACAGGGAGTCAGCCCCAGCATTTT | CASSQVTGSQPQHF
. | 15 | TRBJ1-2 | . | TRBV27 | TGTGCCAGCAGATTGACAGACGCTCATAACTATGGCTACACCTTC | CASRLTDAHNYGYTF
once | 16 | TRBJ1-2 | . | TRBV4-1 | TGCGCCAGCAGCCGAGGGATGCCGAGGGAGTCCTATGGCTACACCTTC | CASSRGMPRESYGYTF
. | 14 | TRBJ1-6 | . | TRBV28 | TGTGCCAGCAACGGGGATGAGTGGATTTCACCCCTCCACTTT | CASNGDEWISPLHF
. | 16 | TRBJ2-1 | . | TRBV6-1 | TGTGCCAGCAGTGCCAATGACAGAATCTCCTACAATGAGCAGTTCTTC | CASSANDRISYNEQFF
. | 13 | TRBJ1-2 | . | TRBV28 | TGTGCCAGCAGTCGTTCGGTCAACTATGGCTACACCTTC | CASSRSVNYGYTF
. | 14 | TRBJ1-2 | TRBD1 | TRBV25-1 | TGTGCCAGCAGTGACTCGGGACAGTTCTATGGCTACACCTTC | CASSDSGQFYGYTF
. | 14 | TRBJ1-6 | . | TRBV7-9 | TGTGCCAGCAGCATCTCCGGTTTTAATTCACCCCTCCACTTT | CASSISGFNSPLHF
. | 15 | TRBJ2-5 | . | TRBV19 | TGTGCCAGTAGTATAGGAGGCAGACAGCAAGAGACCCAGTACTTC | CASSIGGRQQETQYF
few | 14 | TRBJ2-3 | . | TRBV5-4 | TGTGCCAGCAGTTTGATCGATACTGCAGATACGCAGTATTTT | CASSLIDTADTQYF
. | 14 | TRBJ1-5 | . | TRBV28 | TGTGCCACCTGGGGGGGGTTGAGCAATCAGCCCCAGCATTTT | CATWGGLSNQPQHF
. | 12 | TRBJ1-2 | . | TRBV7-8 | TGTGCCAGCAGCTTAAGGAGCTATGGCTACACCTTC | CASSLRSYGYTF
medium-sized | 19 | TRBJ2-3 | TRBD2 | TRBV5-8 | TGTGCCAGCAGCCCTGGACCTAGCGGGGGATCTCTTGGCACAGATACGCAGTATTTT | CASSPGPSGGSLGTDTQYF
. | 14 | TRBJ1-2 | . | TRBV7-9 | TGTTCCAGCAGCTTAGCGTCAGGGCCAAGCGGCTACACCTTC | CSSSLASGPSGYTF
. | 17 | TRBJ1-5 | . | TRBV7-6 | TGTGCCAGCAGCCCCGGTCCCTCGGGTGAGGGCAATCAGCCCCAGCATTTT | CASSPGPSGEGNQPQHF
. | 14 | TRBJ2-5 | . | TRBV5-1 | TGCGCCAGCAGCTTCCAACTCCCTCAAGAGACCCAGTACTTC | CASSFQLPQETQYF
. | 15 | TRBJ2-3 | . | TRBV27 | TGTGCCAGCAGTTTAGCCGGGGGGCGCACAGATACGCAGTATTTT | CASSLAGGRTDTQYF
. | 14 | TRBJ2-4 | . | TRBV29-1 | TGCAGCGTTGTCGACAACCTAGCCAAAAACATTCAGTACTTC | CSVVDNLAKNIQYF
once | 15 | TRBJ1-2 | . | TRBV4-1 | TGCGCCACGACGGAGGCAGATGAGATTTCGGGTGGCTACACCTTC | CATTEADEISGGYTF
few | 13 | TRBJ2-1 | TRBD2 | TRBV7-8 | TGTGCCAGCAGCTCGCGCGGGAGAAACGAGCAGTTCTTC | CASSSRGRNEQFF
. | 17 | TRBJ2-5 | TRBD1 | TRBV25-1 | TGTGCCAGCAGAGGACTGCTCCGAGGGACAGCTCAAGAGACCCAGTACTTC | CASRGLLRGTAQETQYF
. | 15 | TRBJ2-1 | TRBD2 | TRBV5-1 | TGCGCCAGCAGCTTGCGGGGGGGCGGTCTTACGGAGCAGTTCTTC | CASSLRGGGLTEQFF
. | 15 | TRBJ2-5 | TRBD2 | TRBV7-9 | TGTGCCAGCAGCTTAGCTAGCGGGATCGAAGAGACCCAGTACTTC | CASSLASGIEETQYF
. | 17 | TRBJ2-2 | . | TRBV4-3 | TGCGCCAGCAGCCAAGATCATTCGGGGATCAGGACCGGGGAGCTGTTTTTT | CASSQDHSGIRTGELFF